This entry describes one TCR beta chain. The repertoire was sequenced with immunoSEQ multiplex PCR; TCRdb's copy has only in-frame clones and lacks some. Of 20,000 to 25,000 clones in the sample, over 65% were seen once. This sample was included in a study of OX40 agonist ivuxolimab in advanced cancers. About the study: Partial responses were achieved by three patients: one hepatocellular carcinoma, two cutaneous melanoma.

A history of autoimmune disease or systemic immunosuppression excluded patients. Germline V lookup: CDR1 MNHNS, CDR2 SASEGT. The CDR3 loop spans 12 amino acids. V was cut by 10 bases and J by 6 bases, with 12 bases left in between. The sequence came from an adult with an advanced solid tumor such as melanoma, head and neck, liver or kidney cancer. The input for sequencing was CD4+ or CD8+ T cells sorted from blood, taken in a trial of the OX40 agonist ivuxolimab. The chain links TRBV6-1 to TRBJ2-2; D not resolved. The CDR3 loop reads CATKPTAGELFF. The CDR3 bases are TGTGCCACGAAACCTACGGCCGGGGAGCTGTTTTTT.